The 18 T cell receptor beta chains below were found in one sample sequenced in a study of CD8 T cells in ankylosing spondylitis. Each CDR3 protein gets one entry after TCRdb re-called the 5' RACE reads with MiXCR. This sample carries more than 20,000 distinct CDR3 sequences, 10% to 15% of them seen once, and the ten largest clones take 30% to 45%. The material sequenced was blood. These TCRs come from a male donor with ankylosing spondylitis or in good health (not recorded which).

This clonotype has more than one count but fewer than ten. V usage is TRBV29-1 and J usage is TRBJ1-5; D is uncertain. The ends were cut back, 2 bases at V and 7 bases at J, with 9 bases in the middle. Per germline, CDR1 SQVTM and CDR2 ANQGSEA. The CDR3 extends over 12 amino acids. The CDR3 protein is CSVETPGQPQHF. CDR3 nucleotide sequence: TGCAGCGTTGAAACTCCAGGCCAGCCCCAGCATTTT.

This clonotype was counted at least ten times. The chain employs TRBV4-3 and TRBJ2-4; no clear D. The V end was cut by 2 bases, the J end by 2 bases, with 10 bases between. From germline, CDR1 is LGHNA and CDR2 YSLEER. The CDR3 sequence is 15 residues long. Here the CDR3 DNA reads TGCGCCAGCAGCCAAAAAGGTAGCCCCAAAAACATTCAGTACTTC. This gives the protein CASSQKGSPKNIQYF.

V is TRBV28 and J is TRBJ1-4; D is perhaps TRBD1 (6 bases). The V gene's germline CDR1 is MDHEN and CDR2 SYDVKM. This CDR3 has 15 amino acids. The V end was cut by 6 bases, the J end by 7 bases, with 18 bases between. The CDR3 protein is CASRPQIGGSEKLFF. CDR3 sequence (DNA): TGTGCCAGCAGACCGCAAATAGGGGGGAGTGAAAAACTGTTTTTT.

This clonotype was detected a few times. The V gene is TRBV29-1, the J gene TRBJ2-5, with 10 bases identical to TRBD2. The CDR3 spans 15 residues. In germline, CDR1 is SQVTM, CDR2 ANQGSEA. V lost 4 bases, J lost 3 bases, and 8 bases stayed unmatched. The CDR3 loop reads CSVGSLGTSEETQYF. CDR3 nucleotide sequence: TGCAGCGTTGGGTCTCTGGGGACTAGCGAAGAGACCCAGTACTTC.

This clonotype was observed a few times. The chain uses TRBV12-3 or TRBV12-4 and TRBJ2-1; tentative D call: TRBD2 (6 bases). This CDR3 has 14 residues. Trimming pared 6 bases from V and 7 bases from J, leaving 16 bases between. The CDR3 sequence: CASRPFTGVNEQFF. The CDR3 DNA reads TGTGCCAGCAGACCTTTTACGGGGGTTAATGAGCAGTTCTTC.

The J gene is TRBJ1-2, the V gene TRBV6-6; 12 nucleotides line up with TRBD1. Trimming at V came to 4 bases and at J to 7 bases, leaving 4 bases not matched to a gene. CDR1 is MNHNY and CDR2 is SVGAGI in the germline V gene (reference sequence). The CDR3 spans 14 residues. In nucleotides, the CDR3 is TGTGCCAGCAGTTTGGGACAGGGGGCGGTTGGCTACACCTTC. This encodes CASSLGQGAVGYTF.

This clonotype was recorded many times. The rearrangement links TRBV14 to TRBJ2-1, with D possibly being TRBD1 or TRBD2 (5 bases each). The germline V gene encodes CDR1 SGHDN and CDR2 FVKESK. The CDR3 covers 15 residues. Between the trimmed V and J ends, which lost 6 bases and 8 bases, there was a span of 20 bases. The CDR3 spells CASSRVRDQGDEQFF. The DNA of the CDR3 is TGTGCCAGCAGTCGGGTCCGGGACCAGGGAGATGAGCAGTTCTTC.

This clonotype has ten or more counts. The chain joins TRBV6-2 or TRBV6-3 to TRBJ2-1, with D hard to call. The CDR3 is 15 amino acids. V was cut by 5 bases and J by 0 bases, with 11 bases left in between. The V gene's germline CDR1 is MNHEY and CDR2 SVGEGT. The CDR3 region is CASSPRPISYNEQFF. Here the CDR3 DNA reads TGTGCCAGCAGTCCTCGTCCCATCTCCTACAATGAGCAGTTCTTC.

This clonotype has more than one count but fewer than ten. The CDR3 DNA is TGTGCCAGCAGCTGGGACGGGAACACTGAAGCTTTCTTT. It translates to CASSWDGNTEAFF. The chain has TRBV7-2 and TRBJ1-1, with a tentative D call TRBD1 (5 bases). Germline V gene data show CDR1 as SGHTA and CDR2 as FQGNSA. Deletions cut 4 bases from V and 1 base from J, with 7 bases between. The CDR3 has 13 amino acids.

The CDR3 loop is CASSSITWEQFF. CDR3 DNA sequence: TGTGCCAGCAGCTCAATAACATGGGAGCAGTTCTTC. The J gene is TRBJ2-1, the V gene TRBV7-2; D is uncertain. There are 12 residues in the CDR3. In germline, CDR1 is SGHTA, CDR2 FQGNSA. V shed 4 bases and J shed 10 bases, with 11 bases lying between them.

This clonotype was picked up many times. This rearrangement joins TRBV9 to TRBJ2-2; perhaps TRBD2 as D (5 bases). The ends were cut back, 4 bases at V and 0 bases at J, with 13 bases in the middle. Germline V CDR1 and CDR2: SGDLS, YYNGEE. This CDR3 spans 16 amino acids. This CDR3 is CASSLRGRSNTGELFF. CDR3 DNA: TGTGCCAGCAGCCTAAGAGGGAGATCGAACACCGGGGAGCTGTTTTTT.

The V gene is TRBV13, the J gene TRBJ1-6; D possibly corresponds to TRBD1 (5 bases). Trimming removed 6 bases from V and 0 bases from J, with 9 bases in between. This CDR3 region has 15 residues. Germline V gene sequence: CDR1 PRHDT, CDR2 FYEKMQ (reference sequence). Here the CDR3 reads CASRMRGSYNSPLHF. CDR3 nucleotide sequence: TGTGCCAGCAGGATGAGGGGCTCCTATAATTCACCCCTCCACTTT.

The sample holds a few counts of this clonotype. This chain joins TRBV20-1 and TRBJ2-3; D is uncertain. Germline CDR1 and CDR2: DFQATT and SNEGSKA (reference sequence). The length of the CDR3 is 12 residues. V lost 2 bases and J 4 bases, leaving 7 bases between the germline ends. DNA of the CDR3: TGCAGTGCTAGAATGTTGGCAGATACGCAGTATTTT. Amino acid sequence: CSARMLADTQYF.

The chain joins TRBV6-4 to TRBJ2-1, with 11 bases identical to TRBD2. Trimming at V came to 0 bases and at J to 9 bases, leaving 10 bases not matched to a gene. CDR3 length: 17 amino acids. CDR1 and CDR2 from the germline V gene are MRHNA and SNTAGT. CDR3 amino acids: CASSDSGTSGRLAEQFF. The CDR3 DNA reads as TGTGCCAGCAGTGACTCGGGAACTAGCGGGAGATTAGCTGAGCAGTTCTTC.

The CDR3 DNA reads TGTGCCAGCAGTCAGGGTTGGGTGATCTCTGCCACAGATACGCAGTATTTT. This gives the protein CASSQGWVISATDTQYF. The J gene is TRBJ2-3, the V gene TRBV21-1; the DNA was not used to check the table's D call, TRBD1. TRBV21-1 is a pseudogene. CDR3 length: 17 amino acids.

In this sample, this clonotype turned up many times. DNA for the CDR3: TGCGCCAGCAGCTTGGTATCTGCGGGAGGCACCGGGGAGCTGTTTTTT. Translating it yields CASSLVSAGGTGELFF. The chain is built from TRBV5-1 and TRBJ2-2; 8 positions match TRBD2. The CDR3 consists of 16 residues. Germline V gene lookup returns CDR1 SGHRS and CDR2 YFSETQ. V lost 0 bases to trimming and J lost 4 bases; unmatched junction nucleotides: 5.

This clonotype was detected a few times. This chain uses TRBV30 with TRBJ2-1, with TRBD1 identical over 8 bases. J gave up 7 bases and V 4 bases, and 6 bases lay outside the gene matches. This CDR3 is 13 amino acids long. Looked up from germline, CDR1 is GTSNPN and CDR2 is SVGIG (reference sequence). CDR3 protein: CAWTRGPNNEQFF. DNA for the CDR3: TGTGCCTGGACCAGGGGGCCCAATAATGAGCAGTTCTTC.

This clonotype was seen more than once but under ten times. The J gene is TRBJ2-3, the V gene TRBV6-6, with TRBD2 matching 12 bases. The CDR3 length is 15 residues. Germline CDR1 reads MNHNY; CDR2 reads SVGAGI (reference sequence). V lost 6 bases to trimming and J lost 5 bases; unmatched junction nucleotides: 6. As DNA, the CDR3 is TGTGCCAGCAGCAGGACTAGCGGGGCACAAGATACGCAGTATTTT. This gives the protein CASSRTSGAQDTQYF.